The 9 T cell receptor beta chains given below trace back to one sample, sequenced in a study of T-cell memory formation after mild COVID-19. One entry per CDR3 protein, called by TCRdb with MiXCR from the 5' RACE reads. The sample lists 240,000 or so distinct CDR3 sequences; over 9% were seen once. Sequencing input: PBMCs or a T cell subset sorted from them (not recorded which). These receptors came from a man between 18 and 35 years old who had mild COVID-19 (a few samples of this study predate the infection). Cell type and time point are not known.

This clonotype was seen a handful of times. The chain joins TRBV6-2 or TRBV6-3 to TRBJ2-1, with D unresolved. The length of the CDR3 is 15 residues. The V end was cut by 2 bases, the J end by 0 bases, with 8 bases between. Germline V gives CDR1 MNHEY, CDR2 SVGEGT. In nucleotides, the CDR3 is TGTGCCAGCAGTTACCAACTGGCCTCCTACAATGAGCAGTTCTTC. It yields the protein CASSYQLASYNEQFF.

This clonotype was seen a handful of times. CDR3 DNA sequence: TGTGCCAGCAGCGGATCACCTTGGATCTCTGGGGCCAACGTCCTGACTTTC. Its protein is CASSGSPWISGANVLTF. The chain uses TRBV9 and TRBJ2-6; D call uncertain. Germline lookup yields CDR1 SGDLS and CDR2 YYNGEE. Between the trimmed V and J ends, which lost 3 bases and 0 bases, there was a span of 13 bases. The CDR3 contains 17 residues.

This clonotype was detected many times. The chain employs TRBV6-2 or TRBV6-3 and TRBJ1-5; 10 nucleotides agree with TRBD1. V lost 4 bases to trimming and J lost 4 bases; unmatched junction nucleotides: 7. The germline V gene encodes CDR1 MNHEY and CDR2 SVGEGT. The CDR3 runs 16 residues. CDR3 DNA sequence: TGTGCCAGCAGTTCCCTGGACAGGGGGGATAATCAGCCCCAGCATTTT. The encoded protein is CASSSLDRGDNQPQHF.

This clonotype was observed many times. The chain has TRBV12-3 or TRBV12-4 and TRBJ1-6, with 8 bases identical to TRBD1. The V gene end was trimmed by 5 bases and the J gene end by 7 bases; junction bases not matched to a gene: 4. The CDR3 is 14 amino acids. This CDR3 reads CASSDRGGNSPLHF. CDR3 sequence (DNA): TGTGCCAGCAGTGACAGGGGTGGAAATTCACCCCTCCACTTT.

This clonotype was seen ten or more times. The chain recombines TRBV12-3 or TRBV12-4 with TRBJ2-1; 12 bases map to TRBD1. CDR3 length equals 15 residues. J was trimmed by 8 bases and V by 1 base; bases with no gene match: 3. The CDR3 region is CASSLGDRGPYEQFF. Here the CDR3 DNA reads TGTGCCAGCAGTTTAGGGGACAGGGGGCCTTATGAGCAGTTCTTC.

In its sample, this clonotype was seen many times. The rearrangement links TRBV7-9 to TRBJ1-1; TRBD1 matches at 8 bases. J was trimmed by 4 bases and V by 5 bases; bases with no gene match: 3. CDR3 length equals 13 residues. Germline lookup yields CDR1 SEHNR and CDR2 FQNEAQ (reference sequence). CDR3 DNA sequence: TGTGCCAGCAGCGGACAGGGAGGCACTGAAGCTTTCTTT. It is translated as CASSGQGGTEAFF.

The V call is TRBV5-1, the J call TRBJ1-5; D remains unclear. The V gene's germline CDR1 is SGHRS and CDR2 YFSETQ. The CDR3 covers 15 residues. Trimming stripped 1 base from V and 1 base from J, with 9 bases between. The CDR3 spells CASSLSPGSNQPQHF. CDR3 nucleotide sequence: TGCGCCAGCAGCTTGAGTCCGGGGAGCAATCAGCCCCAGCATTTT.

The gene calls are TRBV5-1 and TRBJ1-1; D perhaps matches TRBD1 (6 bases). The V gene lost 2 bases and the J gene lost 1 base, with 15 bases spanning the gap. The V gene's germline CDR1 is SGHRS and CDR2 YFSETQ. The CDR3 has 16 residues. This CDR3 reads CASSFGAGAGNTEAFF. CDR3 coding DNA: TGCGCCAGCAGCTTCGGGGCAGGGGCTGGGAACACTGAAGCTTTCTTT.

There are many counts of this clonotype. This chain links TRBV5-5 with TRBJ1-3; no definite D call. V lost 0 bases and J lost 0, with 16 bases in between. In germline, CDR1 is SGHKS, CDR2 YYEKEE (reference sequence). The CDR3 runs 18 residues. CDR3 loop: CASSLDAYRAISGNTIYF. The CDR3 DNA reads as TGTGCCAGCAGCTTGGACGCTTATAGGGCTATCTCTGGAAACACCATATATTTT.